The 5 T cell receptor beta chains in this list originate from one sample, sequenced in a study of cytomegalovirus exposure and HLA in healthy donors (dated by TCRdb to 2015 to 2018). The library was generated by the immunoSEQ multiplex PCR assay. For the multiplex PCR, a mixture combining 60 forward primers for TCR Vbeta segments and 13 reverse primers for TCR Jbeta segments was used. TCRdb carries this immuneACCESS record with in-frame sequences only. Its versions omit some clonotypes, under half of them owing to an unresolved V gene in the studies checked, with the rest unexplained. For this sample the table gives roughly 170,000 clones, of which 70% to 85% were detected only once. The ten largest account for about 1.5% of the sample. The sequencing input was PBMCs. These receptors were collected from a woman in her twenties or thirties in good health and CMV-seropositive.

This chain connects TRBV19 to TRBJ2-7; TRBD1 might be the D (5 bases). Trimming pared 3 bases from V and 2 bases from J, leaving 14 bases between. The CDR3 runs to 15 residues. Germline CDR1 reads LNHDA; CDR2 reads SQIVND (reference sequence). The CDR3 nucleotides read TGTGCCAGTAGTATCCGGCAGGGTCCTACCTACGAGCAGTACTTC. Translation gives CASSIRQGPTYEQYF. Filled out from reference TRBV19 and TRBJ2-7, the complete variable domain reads DGGITQSPKYLFRKEGQNVTLSCEQNLNHDAMYWYRQDPGQGLRLIYYSQIVNDFQKGDIAEGYSVSREKKESFPLTVTSAQKNPTAFYLCASSIRQGPTYEQYFGPGTRLTVT.

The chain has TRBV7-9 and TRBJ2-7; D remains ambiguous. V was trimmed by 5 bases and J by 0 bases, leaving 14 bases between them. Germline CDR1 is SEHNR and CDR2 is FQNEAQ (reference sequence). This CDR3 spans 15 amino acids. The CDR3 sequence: CASSPPQRSSYEQYF. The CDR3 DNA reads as TGTGCCAGCAGCCCCCCGCAGCGCTCCTCCTACGAGCAGTACTTC.

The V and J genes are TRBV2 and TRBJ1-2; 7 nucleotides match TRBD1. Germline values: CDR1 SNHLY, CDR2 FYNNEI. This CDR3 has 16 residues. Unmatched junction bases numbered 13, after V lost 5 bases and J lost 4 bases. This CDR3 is CASSQTEGGQGYGYTF. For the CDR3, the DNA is TGTGCCAGCAGTCAAACGGAAGGGGGCCAGGGCTATGGCTACACCTTC.

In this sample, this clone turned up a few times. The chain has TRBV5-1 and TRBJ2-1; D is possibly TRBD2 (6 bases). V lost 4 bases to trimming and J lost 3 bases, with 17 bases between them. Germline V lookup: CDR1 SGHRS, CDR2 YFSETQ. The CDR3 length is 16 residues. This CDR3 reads CASSPRLEQGYNEQFF. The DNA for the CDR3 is TGCGCCAGCAGCCCAAGACTAGAACAAGGCTACAATGAGCAGTTCTTC.

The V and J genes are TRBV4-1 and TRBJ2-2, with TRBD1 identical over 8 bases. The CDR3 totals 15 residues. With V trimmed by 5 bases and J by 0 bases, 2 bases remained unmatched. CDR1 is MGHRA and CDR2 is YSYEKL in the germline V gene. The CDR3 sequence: CASSVQGANTGELFF. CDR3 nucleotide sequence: TGCGCCAGCAGCGTACAGGGGGCGAACACCGGGGAGCTGTTTTTT.